This entry is about one T cell receptor beta chain. Its target is unknown. PCR employed 60 Vbeta and 13 Jbeta primers. Assay: immunoSEQ multiplex PCR; the TCRdb copy retains only in-frame clones and omits some. Of 150,000 to 200,000 clones in the sample, approximately 84% were seen once. The sample originates from a study of cytomegalovirus exposure and HLA in healthy donors. Study-level findings and limits: Data from an earlier analysis indicated that most TCR beta V segments were productive either about 87% or about 30% of the time. Researchers reported that a few CMV-associated chains were confirmed in vitro as CMV antigen-specific.

The specimen sequenced was PBMCs. The source of this sequence is a man aged 25 to 40 in good health and CMV-seropositive.

The CDR3 sequence is CASSYRETQYF. For the CDR3, the DNA is TGTGCCAGCAGCTATCGAGAGACCCAGTACTTC. The chain couples TRBV13 to TRBJ2-5; D is undetermined. Trimming cost V 4 bases and J 4 bases, with 4 bases left between them. The germline V gene has CDR1 PRHDT and CDR2 FYEKMQ (reference sequence). The CDR3 runs 11 residues.